Below, 24 T cell receptor beta chains from the same sample are listed, as sequenced in a study of T cells after yellow fever vaccination. Via MiXCR, TCRdb re-called the 5' RACE reads, giving one row per CDR3 protein. The data hold roughly 150,000 distinct CDR3 sequences, with 6.6% observed a single time. Sequenced here: CD4+ T cells sorted from PBMCs, sampled 10 days after the yellow fever booster vaccination. Receptors originate from a man aged 30 to 45 who received the YFV17D yellow fever vaccine.

This clonotype was detected many times. The rearrangement uses TRBV20-1 and TRBJ2-1, with D possibly matching TRBD2 (6 bases). The CDR3 is 12 residues long. Germline V gives CDR1 DFQATT, CDR2 SNEGSKA (reference sequence). Trimming took off 7 bases at V and 9 bases at J, with 16 bases between the two ends. CDR3 sequence (DNA): TGCAGTGTGAGTAGCGGTGATAGTGAGCAGTTCTTC. Protein: CSVSSGDSEQFF.

This clonotype occurred many times. The chain employs TRBV5-1 and TRBJ2-2, with D unclear. There are 15 residues in the CDR3. Per germline, CDR1 SGHRS and CDR2 YFSETQ. The germline V and J ends were trimmed by 4 bases and 1 base, with 11 bases remaining between them. The DNA of the CDR3 is TGCGCCAGCAGCCCTGGGCTTGTGAACACCGGGGAGCTGTTTTTT. Translating it yields CASSPGLVNTGELFF.

This clonotype has a count of ten or more. V is TRBV7-9 and J is TRBJ2-1; D not certain. CDR1 and CDR2 from the germline V gene are SEHNR and FQNEAQ (reference sequence). This CDR3 spans 14 amino acids. Deletions cut 0 bases from V and 13 bases from J, with 16 bases between. DNA for the CDR3: TGTGCCAGCAGCTTAGCGCGCTCGGGTGTGCTTCAGTTCTTC. Protein sequence: CASSLARSGVLQFF.

This clonotype was observed at least ten times. V and J are TRBV10-3 and TRBJ1-6; 7 bases line up with TRBD1. CDR1 is ENHRY, CDR2 SYGVKD, per germline. This CDR3 comprises 15 residues. J lost 8 bases, V lost 3 bases, and 7 bases had no gene match. This chain's CDR3 is CAISERQGGDSPLHF. As DNA, the CDR3 is TGTGCCATCAGTGAACGACAGGGCGGCGATTCACCCCTCCACTTT.

This clonotype has a count of ten or more. The chain couples TRBV2 to TRBJ2-3; D gene unclear. The CDR3 loop spans 14 amino acids. V was pared by 7 bases and J by 13 bases, with 24 bases between. CDR1 and CDR2 from the germline V gene are SNHLY and FYNNEI. The DNA of the CDR3 is TGTGCCAGCACCTATGGACCTCGGCTCTGGGAAGAGTATTTT. Translation gives CASTYGPRLWEEYF. Supplemented by reference TRBV2 and TRBJ2-3, the full variable domain reads EPEVTQTPSHQVTQMGQEVILRCVPISNHLYFYWYRQILGQKVEFLVSFYNNEISEKSEIFDDQFSVERPDGSNFTLKIRSTKLEDSAMYFCASTYGPRLWEEYFGPGTRLTVL.

This clonotype came up many times. This chain joins TRBV11-2 and TRBJ1-1; no definite D call. The ends were cut back, 4 bases at V and 3 bases at J, with 9 bases in the middle. CDR1 SGHAT and CDR2 FQNNGV come from the germline V gene. CDR3 length: 13 amino acids. The CDR3 region has the DNA TGTGCCAGCAGCTGGAGGCTTTACACTGAAGCTTTCTTT. Encoded protein: CASSWRLYTEAFF.

This clonotype came up many times. This sequence joins TRBV20-1 and TRBJ2-2, with TRBD2 matching over 9 bases. The CDR3 is made up of 15 amino acids. Germline trimming cut 2 bases from V and 3 bases from J; bases unmatched to any gene: 4. Germline CDR1 DFQATT, CDR2 SNEGSKA (reference sequence). The CDR3 loop reads CSARIAGVHTGELFF. The CDR3 region has the DNA TGCAGTGCTAGAATAGCGGGAGTTCACACCGGGGAGCTGTTTTTT.

This clonotype appeared many times. This chain joins TRBV10-2 and TRBJ2-5, with D perhaps TRBD1 (5 bases). Trimming took off 4 bases at V and 4 bases at J, with 16 bases between the two ends. The CDR3 is 15 residues long. CDR1 WSHSY and CDR2 SAAADI come from the germline V gene. The CDR3, as DNA: TGCGCCAGCAGTGCAGGGTATGGCATTGGAGAGACCCAGTACTTC. Its protein product is CASSAGYGIGETQYF.

This clonotype appeared many times. The V and J genes are TRBV7-3 and TRBJ2-2, with TRBD2 identical over 8 bases. CDR3 size: 17 residues. Looked up from germline, CDR1 is SGHTA and CDR2 is FQGTGA. The J segment lost 5 bases and the V segment lost 3 bases, leaving 11 bases of the junction unmatched. CDR3 loop: CASSLKASGLQTGELFF. The CDR3 bases are TGTGCCAGCAGCTTGAAGGCTAGCGGGTTACAGACCGGGGAGCTGTTTTTT.

This clonotype was seen repeatedly, ten times or more. J is TRBJ2-5 and V is TRBV6-2 or TRBV6-3; D perhaps matches TRBD1 (5 bases). Per germline, CDR1 MNHEY and CDR2 SVGEGT. The CDR3 consists of 16 residues. The germline V and J ends were trimmed by 1 base and 5 bases, with 17 bases remaining between them. The CDR3 DNA follows: TGTGCCAGCAGTTACTACGACAGACTCTACCCGGAGACCCAGTACTTC. This translates into CASSYYDRLYPETQYF.

There are a few counts of this clonotype. The chain employs TRBV20-1 and TRBJ2-7; no clear D. CDR1 DFQATT and CDR2 SNEGSKA come from the germline V gene (reference sequence). The CDR3 is made up of 13 amino acids. Trimming stripped 6 bases from V and 0 bases from J, with 12 bases between. The CDR3 DNA follows: TGCAGTGCCCAGACATCCTTCTCCTACGAGCAGTACTTC. Its protein product is CSAQTSFSYEQYF.

In this sample, this clonotype turned up many times. The chain is built from TRBV5-1 and TRBJ2-5; D gene uncertain. Germline V gene lookup returns CDR1 SGHRS and CDR2 YFSETQ. The ends were cut back, 2 bases at V and 2 bases at J, with 7 bases in the middle. The CDR3 length is 13 residues. CDR3 DNA: TGCGCCAGCAGCTTCCCAGATCAAGAGACCCAGTACTTC. Translating it yields CASSFPDQETQYF.

This clonotype was recorded at least ten times. The chain uses TRBV7-9 and TRBJ2-5; D call uncertain. Germline-derived CDR1 and CDR2 are SEHNR and FQNEAQ (reference sequence). Trimming stripped 0 bases from V and 6 bases from J, with 11 bases between. The CDR3 spans 14 residues. The CDR3 reads CASSLASQTKTQYF. The CDR3 region has the DNA TGTGCCAGCAGCTTAGCATCCCAGACCAAGACCCAGTACTTC.

This clonotype was seen many times. The chain is built from TRBV6-2 or TRBV6-3 and TRBJ2-7; perhaps TRBD1 as D (6 bases). V was shortened by 8 bases and J by 3 bases, with 8 bases between the two germline ends. CDR1 MNHEY and CDR2 SVGEGT come from the germline V gene. The CDR3 length is 11 residues. CDR3 bases: TGTGCCAGCGGACAGCACTACGAGCAGTACTTC. Its protein is CASGQHYEQYF.

This clonotype was seen at least ten times. This sequence joins TRBV7-2 and TRBJ2-2; D remains ambiguous. Germline V gene data show CDR1 as SGHTA and CDR2 as FQGNSA. The CDR3 is 15 residues long. Trimming took 1 base from V and 4 from J, leaving 10 bases between them. CDR3 DNA sequence: TGTGCCAGCAGCTTAGTAACATCAGTCACCGGGGAGCTGTTTTTT. Translating gives CASSLVTSVTGELFF.

The sample holds many counts of this clonotype. The chain recombines TRBV27 with TRBJ1-4; D gene uncertain. V was clipped by 7 bases and J by 4 bases, with 13 bases between them. CDR1 and CDR2 from the germline V gene are MNHEY and SMNVEV (reference sequence). The CDR3 totals 14 residues. The CDR3 is CASKRWAVNEKLFF. CDR3 DNA: TGTGCCAGCAAGAGGTGGGCCGTTAATGAAAAACTGTTTTTT.

This clonotype was observed many times. The chain couples TRBV7-2 to TRBJ2-3; unclear D gene. Looked up from germline, CDR1 is SGHTA and CDR2 is FQGNSA. The CDR3 consists of 12 residues. V dropped 1 base and J dropped 13 bases, with 12 bases sitting between them. CDR3 amino acids: CASSLDGPYKYF. As DNA, the CDR3 is TGTGCCAGCAGCTTAGACGGACCCTATAAGTATTTT. Full variable domain (rest looked up from reference TRBV7-2 and TRBJ2-3): GAGVSQSPSNKVTEKGKDVELRCDPISGHTALYWYRQSLGQGLEFLIYFQGNSAPDKSGLPSDRFSAERTGGSVSTLTIQRTQQEDSAVYLCASSLDGPYKYFGPGTRLTVL.

In this sample, this clonotype turned up many times. The V and J genes are TRBV28 and TRBJ2-1, with D possibly TRBD2 on 5 matching bases. The V end was cut by 9 bases, the J end by 6 bases, with 12 bases between. The CDR3 is 12 amino acids. CDR1 and CDR2 from the germline V gene are MDHEN and SYDVKM. CDR3 nucleotides: TGTGCCAGTCCGTCTAGCTCCAATGAGCAGTTCTTC. It translates to CASPSSSNEQFF.

The gene calls are TRBV18 and TRBJ2-1; 7 bases agree with TRBD2. Per the germline V gene, CDR1 is KGHSH and CDR2 is LQKENI. This CDR3 has 16 residues. V shed 2 bases and J 8 bases; nucleotides not matched to a gene: 12. CDR3 DNA: TGTGCCAGCTCACCAACGTTAGCGGGCCCTGGCGATGAGCAGTTCTTC. Protein: CASSPTLAGPGDEQFF.

The sample holds many counts of this clonotype. J is TRBJ2-1 and V is TRBV7-3; TRBD2 aligns across 11 bases. Germline V CDR1 and CDR2: SGHTA, FQGTGA. The ends lost 5 bases at V and 4 bases at J; junction bases unmatched: 4. There are 15 residues in the CDR3. The chain's CDR3 is CASSKGLAAYNEQFF. The CDR3 nucleotides are TGTGCCAGCAGCAAGGGACTAGCGGCATACAATGAGCAGTTCTTC.

This clonotype has a handful of counts. The V call is TRBV4-1, the J call TRBJ1-1; no reliable D call. The V gene's germline CDR1 is MGHRA and CDR2 YSYEKL. The CDR3 has 16 amino acids. The V and J ends lost 5 bases and 4 bases respectively, with 20 bases between them. CDR3 bases: TGCGCCAGCAGCGGTCGGACCGACCGGAGGAGCACTGAAGCTTTCTTT. Translating gives CASSGRTDRRSTEAFF.

This clonotype was observed many times. The chain carries TRBV15 and TRBJ2-2; 12 bases match TRBD2. The CDR3 is made up of 15 amino acids. The germline gives CDR1 LNHNV, CDR2 YYDKDF (reference sequence). J lost 5 bases, V lost 4 bases, and 2 bases had no gene match. The CDR3 reads CATSTGLAGTGELFF. The CDR3 bases are TGTGCCACCAGCACAGGACTAGCGGGGACCGGGGAGCTGTTTTTT.

At least ten counts were recorded for this clonotype. V and J are TRBV12-3 or TRBV12-4 and TRBJ2-5, with 8 bases matching TRBD1. The CDR3 covers 15 residues. V lost 2 bases, J lost 7 bases, and 9 bases stayed unmatched. CDR3 sequence reads: CASSLTLGQGATQYF. In DNA, the CDR3 is TGTGCCAGCAGTTTAACTCTAGGGCAGGGGGCGACCCAGTACTTC.

This clonotype has ten or more counts. The rearrangement links TRBV4-2 to TRBJ2-1; no clear D gene. V was pared by 1 base and J by 0 bases, with 7 bases between. CDR3 size: 15 residues. The germline V gene encodes CDR1 LGHNA and CDR2 YNFKEQ. The DNA for the CDR3 is TGTGCCAGCAGCCAAGGCCGCCTCTCCTACAATGAGCAGTTCTTC. Its translation is CASSQGRLSYNEQFF.